The 30 T cell receptor beta chains presented below share a single source sample, sequenced in a study of blood T cell repertoires in COVID-19. Some clones are missing from TCRdb's copy, which holds only in-frame ones; the method was immunoSEQ multiplex PCR. Seen here are roughly 100,000 clones, about 86% observed once, and the top ten hold about 3.2%. Sequenced: peripheral blood. Receptor source: a human donor in a cohort sampled during active COVID-19.

This chain uses TRBV7-2 with TRBJ2-2; unclear D gene. Trimming shortened V by 5 bases and J by 3 bases, and 13 bases separated the two germline ends. The CDR3 has 15 amino acids. Germline V CDR1 and CDR2: SGHTA, FQGNSA. In DNA form, the CDR3 reads TGTGCCAGCAGCCCACGAATTACGGACACCGGGGAGCTGTTTTTT. Translating gives CASSPRITDTGELFF.

The chain couples TRBV5-1 to TRBJ2-7, with a weak D call TRBD2 (7 bases). Trimming shortened V by 4 bases and J by 2 bases, and 16 bases separated the two germline ends. The CDR3 is 15 amino acids. Looked up from germline, CDR1 is SGHRS and CDR2 is YFSETQ. In nucleotides, the CDR3 is TGCGCCAGCAGCCCCCCGGGGGGCCGTACCTACGAGCAGTACTTC. Translation: CASSPPGGRTYEQYF.

The chain uses TRBV9 and TRBJ2-2; 16 bases align to TRBD2. The CDR3 is 18 amino acids. Germline lookup yields CDR1 SGDLS and CDR2 YYNGEE. V shed 3 bases, J shed 4 bases, and the junction held 6 bases outside the gene matches. Here the CDR3 DNA reads TGTGCCAGCAGCGAGAGGGGACTAGCGGGAGGGCCCACCGGGGAGCTGTTTTTT. This sequence encodes CASSERGLAGGPTGELFF.

The chain is built from TRBV5-6 and TRBJ2-7; 9 nucleotides align to TRBD2. The V gene end was trimmed by 7 bases and the J gene end by 1 base; junction bases not matched to a gene: 6. This CDR3 contains 14 residues. From germline, CDR1 is SGHDT and CDR2 YYEEEE. The CDR3 spells CASRPGLASYEQYF. The CDR3, as DNA: TGTGCCAGCCGTCCGGGACTAGCATCCTACGAGCAGTACTTC.

The rearrangement links TRBV7-9 to TRBJ2-7; D possibly corresponds to TRBD1 (5 bases). Looked up from germline, CDR1 is SEHNR and CDR2 is FQNEAQ (reference sequence). This CDR3 has 14 amino acids. V lost 0 bases and J lost 3, with 9 bases in between. Here the CDR3 reads CASSLAGDGYEQYF. CDR3 DNA sequence: TGTGCCAGCAGCTTAGCAGGGGATGGCTACGAGCAGTACTTC.

The gene calls are TRBV18 and TRBJ1-6, with TRBD1 as a possible D gene (5 bases). Germline V lookup: CDR1 KGHSH, CDR2 LQKENI. Trimming removed 4 bases from V and 8 bases from J, with 12 bases in between. CDR3 length: 14 residues. The CDR3 spells CASSLDRRYSPLHF. The CDR3 DNA sequence: TGTGCCAGCTCACTCGACAGAAGATATTCACCCCTCCACTTT.

This chain connects TRBV5-1 to TRBJ1-2; no reliable D call. The V and J ends lost 5 bases and 2 bases respectively, with 13 bases between them. Germline loops: CDR1 SGHRS, CDR2 YFSETQ. There are 14 residues in the CDR3. The CDR3 sequence: CASSREGENYGYTF. The CDR3 nucleotides are TGCGCCAGCAGTAGGGAGGGAGAGAACTATGGCTACACCTTC.

This chain links TRBV7-9 with TRBJ2-1, with 8 bases aligning to TRBD1. J lost 6 bases, V lost 3 bases, and 10 bases had no gene match. Germline V gene sequence: CDR1 SEHNR, CDR2 FQNEAQ (reference sequence). The CDR3 totals 16 residues. This CDR3 reads CASSFLGQAAFNEQFF. The CDR3 nucleotides read TGTGCCAGCAGCTTCTTGGGACAGGCGGCCTTCAATGAGCAGTTCTTC.

This clone was found once. The V gene is TRBV4-3, the J gene TRBJ2-6, with TRBD1 matching 8 bases. The junction had 7 bases not matched to a gene; V was cut back by 3 bases and J by 0 bases. The CDR3 loop spans 18 amino acids. Germline V gene data show CDR1 as LGHNA and CDR2 as YSLEER. The CDR3 is CASSHSTGVNSGANVLTF. For the CDR3, the DNA is TGCGCCAGCAGCCATTCGACAGGGGTCAACTCTGGGGCCAACGTCCTGACTTTC.

V and J are TRBV5-1 and TRBJ1-1; TRBD1 agrees at 8 bases. Germline trimming cut 4 bases from V and 2 bases from J; bases unmatched to any gene: 7. Germline V gene lookup returns CDR1 SGHRS and CDR2 YFSETQ. CDR3 length: 15 amino acids. CDR3 nucleotides: TGCGCCAGCAGCCGATGGACAGGGACCAACACTGAAGCTTTCTTT. Protein sequence: CASSRWTGTNTEAFF.

This clone came up a few times. The chain joins TRBV18 to TRBJ2-7, with TRBD2 identical over 9 bases. The V segment lost 3 bases and the J segment 4 bases; nucleotides outside the gene matches: 10. Germline V gives CDR1 KGHSH, CDR2 LQKENI. The CDR3 spans 16 residues. The CDR3 nucleotides are TGTGCCAGCTCACCCCGGGGAGCGGGAGGAGTTTACGAGCAGTACTTC. It translates to CASSPRGAGGVYEQYF.

This chain uses TRBV12-3 or TRBV12-4 with TRBJ1-1, with unresolved D. V shed 3 bases and J shed 0 bases, with 5 bases lying between them. CDR3 length: 13 amino acids. The chain's CDR3 is CASSLSLNTEAFF. The CDR3 DNA is TGTGCCAGCAGTTTGTCTCTGAACACTGAAGCTTTCTTT.

This chain links TRBV7-9 with TRBJ2-5; perhaps TRBD2 as D (6 bases). V lost 1 base and J lost 6, with 12 bases in between. The length of the CDR3 is 14 residues. The germline CDR1 and CDR2 sequences are SEHNR and FQNEAQ (reference sequence). CDR3 nucleotides: TGTGCCAGCAGCTTAGGGGGGGAGCTGAAGACCCAGTACTTC. Translating it yields CASSLGGELKTQYF.

The chain carries TRBV7-3 and TRBJ2-2; 11 bases match TRBD1. The V segment lost 5 bases and the J segment 2 bases; nucleotides outside the gene matches: 10. CDR3 length: 18 amino acids. CDR1 and CDR2 (germline): SGHTA, FQGTGA. DNA for the CDR3: TGTGCCAGCAGCCGTCCCGGGACAGGGGGTCCAAACACCGGGGAGCTGTTTTTT. Its protein is CASSRPGTGGPNTGELFF.

The V gene is TRBV7-9, the J gene TRBJ1-4; D is perhaps TRBD1 (5 bases). The CDR3 loop spans 15 amino acids. V was trimmed by 5 bases and J by 8 bases, leaving 18 bases between them. In germline, CDR1 is SEHNR, CDR2 FQNEAQ (reference sequence). The CDR3 bases are TGTGCCAGCAGCGGTCCGATGGACACTCGCGAAAAACTGTTTTTT. Its translation is CASSGPMDTREKLFF.

The chain combines TRBV4-2 with TRBJ1-4, with unresolved D. The V and J ends lost 3 bases and 0 bases respectively, with 8 bases between them. The CDR3 has 15 residues. Germline CDR1 and CDR2: LGHNA and YNFKEQ. For the CDR3, the DNA is TGTGCCAGCAGCCACCCGGGAACAACTAATGAAAAACTGTTTTTT. This gives the protein CASSHPGTTNEKLFF.

The rearrangement links TRBV3-1 (or the pseudogene TRBV3-2) to TRBJ1-4; D gene ambiguous. This CDR3 spans 14 amino acids. Trimming took off 1 base at V and 8 bases at J, with 11 bases between the two ends. Germline loops: CDR1 LGHDT, CDR2 YNNKEL (reference sequence). The CDR3 nucleotides are TGTGCCAGCAGCCAAGTCAGGAATTCGGAAAAACTGTTTTTT. As protein: CASSQVRNSEKLFF.

This clone was recorded many times. The V and J genes are TRBV5-6 and TRBJ2-1; tentatively, D is TRBD2 (5 bases). Per the germline V gene, CDR1 is SGHDT and CDR2 is YYEEEE. V shed 0 bases and J shed 6 bases, with 13 bases lying between them. This CDR3 has 15 amino acids. CDR3 bases: TGTGCCAGCAGCTTGGCCGTCGGGGTGGTCAATGAGCAGTTCTTC. Its protein product is CASSLAVGVVNEQFF.

This clone occurred once. The V gene is TRBV5-1, the J gene TRBJ2-1; 14 bases are shared with TRBD2. CDR1 SGHRS and CDR2 YFSETQ come from the germline V gene. Trimming took 7 bases from V and 7 from J; bases not matched to a gene: 10. This CDR3 spans 16 amino acids. The CDR3: CASRRSTSGGANEQFF. The CDR3 nucleotides read TGCGCCAGCCGCCGATCGACTAGCGGGGGGGCAAATGAGCAGTTCTTC.

J is TRBJ2-7 and V is TRBV4-1, with 9 bases identical to TRBD2. The J segment lost 6 bases and the V segment lost 1 base, leaving 10 bases of the junction unmatched. CDR3 length: 16 residues. Germline values: CDR1 MGHRA, CDR2 YSYEKL. DNA of the CDR3: TGCGCCAGCAGCCAAGGTATCGGCGGGAGGGCGTCCGAGCAGTACTTC. This codes for CASSQGIGGRASEQYF.

J is TRBJ1-5 and V is TRBV27, with TRBD1 matching over 7 bases. Germline CDR1 and CDR2: MNHEY and SMNVEV (reference sequence). The CDR3 sequence is 14 residues long. Trimming cost V 6 bases and J 9 bases; bases outside gene matches: 11. The CDR3 reads CASSEYRGPRPQHF. The CDR3 nucleotides are TGTGCCAGCAGCGAGTACAGGGGTCCCCGGCCCCAGCATTTT.

The CDR3 reads CASSVADRWRQGEKLFF. CDR3 coding DNA: TGTGCCAGCAGCGTAGCGGACAGGTGGCGGCAAGGCGAAAAACTGTTTTTT. The chain combines TRBV9 with TRBJ1-4; 7 bases agree with TRBD1. Germline CDR1 SGDLS, CDR2 YYNGEE. After removal of 0 bases from V and 8 bases from J, the junction contained 13 bases not matched to a gene. This CDR3 has 17 amino acids.

This chain connects TRBV29-1 to TRBJ1-5; 7 nucleotides agree with TRBD1. V trimming: 7 bases; J trimming: 5 bases; junction bases outside the gene matches: 5. This CDR3 comprises 12 residues. Germline V gives CDR1 SQVTM, CDR2 ANQGSEA. The CDR3 DNA is TGCAGCGGTCAGCAGGGGGATCAGCCCCAGCATTTT. Amino acids: CSGQQGDQPQHF.

The chain couples TRBV7-2 to TRBJ2-7; 14 nucleotides align to TRBD2. V lost 5 bases and J lost 0; bases outside the gene matches: 9. The germline CDR1 and CDR2 sequences are SGHTA and FQGNSA. The CDR3 extends over 18 amino acids. The CDR3 protein is CASSLRVGTSGSSYEQYF. The CDR3 DNA sequence: TGTGCCAGCAGCCTCAGAGTCGGGACTAGCGGGAGCTCCTACGAGCAGTACTTC.

The chain links TRBV11-1 to TRBJ2-3; perhaps TRBD1 as D (7 bases). CDR3 length: 14 amino acids. Germline loops: CDR1 SGHAT, CDR2 FQDESV (reference sequence). V lost 5 bases and J 7 bases, leaving 16 bases between the germline ends. The CDR3 DNA reads TGTGCCAGCAGCCACGGCGGAGGGGGCTATACGCAGTATTTT. Its protein product is CASSHGGGGYTQYF.

CDR3 nucleotide sequence: TGTGCCAGCAGCTGGAGGACGGACCTCTCTGGAAACACCATATATTTT. Translating it yields CASSWRTDLSGNTIYF. V is TRBV5-6 and J is TRBJ1-3; D remains unclear. This CDR3 comprises 16 residues. CDR1 is SGHDT, CDR2 YYEEEE, per germline. Trimming pared 3 bases from V and 0 bases from J, leaving 13 bases between.

V gene TRBV7-2 combines with J gene TRBJ2-7, with D unresolved. The V end was cut by 8 bases, the J end by 0 bases, with 11 bases between. Looked up from germline, CDR1 is SGHTA and CDR2 is FQGNSA. The CDR3 contains 13 residues. As DNA, the CDR3 is TGTGCCAGCGGAGTTAGAATCTCCTACGAGCAGTACTTC. This gives the protein CASGVRISYEQYF.

The chain uses TRBV19 and TRBJ2-2; 7 bases align to TRBD2. CDR1 is LNHDA and CDR2 is SQIVND in the germline V gene (reference sequence). The junction had 6 bases not matched to a gene; V was cut back by 3 bases and J by 8 bases. This CDR3 region has 14 residues. CDR3: CASSIRGRAGELFF. CDR3 in DNA: TGTGCCAGTAGTATTCGCGGGAGAGCGGGGGAGCTGTTTTTT.

The CDR3 nucleotides are TGTGCCTGGCGGGGGCGGGGGGGCCAGTTTAACTATGGCTACACCTTC. Encoded protein: CAWRGRGGQFNYGYTF. This chain connects TRBV30 to TRBJ1-2, with TRBD1 as a possible D gene (6 bases). This CDR3 contains 16 residues. Germline V lookup: CDR1 GTSNPN, CDR2 SVGIG (reference sequence). Trimming removed 5 bases at V and 1 base at J, with 20 bases between.

The chain joins TRBV28 to TRBJ2-2, with D perhaps matching TRBD2 (6 bases). CDR1 is MDHEN, CDR2 SYDVKM, per germline. This CDR3 contains 12 residues. V was trimmed by 5 bases and J by 9 bases, leaving 10 bases between them. CDR3 region: CASSARGWELFF. CDR3 nucleotides: TGTGCCAGCAGTGCACGGGGGTGGGAGCTGTTTTTT.